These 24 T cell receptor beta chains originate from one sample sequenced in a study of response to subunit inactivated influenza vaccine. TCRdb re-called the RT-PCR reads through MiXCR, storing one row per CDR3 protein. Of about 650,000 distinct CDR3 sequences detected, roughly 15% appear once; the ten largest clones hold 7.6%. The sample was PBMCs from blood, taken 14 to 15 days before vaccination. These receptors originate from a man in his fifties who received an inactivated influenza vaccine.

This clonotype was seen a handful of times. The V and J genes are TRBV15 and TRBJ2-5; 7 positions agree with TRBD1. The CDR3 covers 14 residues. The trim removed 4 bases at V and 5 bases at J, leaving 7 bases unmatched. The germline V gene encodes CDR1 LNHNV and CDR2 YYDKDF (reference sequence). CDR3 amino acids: CATSKDRVGETQYF. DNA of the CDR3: TGTGCCACCAGCAAAGACAGGGTAGGGGAGACCCAGTACTTC.

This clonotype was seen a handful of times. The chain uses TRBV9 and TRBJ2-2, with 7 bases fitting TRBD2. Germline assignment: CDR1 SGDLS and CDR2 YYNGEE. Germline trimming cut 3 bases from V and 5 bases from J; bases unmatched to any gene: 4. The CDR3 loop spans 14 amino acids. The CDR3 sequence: CASSGGGPTGELFF. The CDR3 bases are TGTGCCAGCAGCGGCGGGGGACCAACCGGGGAGCTGTTTTTT.

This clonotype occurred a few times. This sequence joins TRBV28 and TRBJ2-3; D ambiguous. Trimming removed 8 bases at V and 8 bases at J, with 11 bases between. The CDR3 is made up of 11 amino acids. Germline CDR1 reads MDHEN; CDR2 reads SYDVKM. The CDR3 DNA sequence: TGTGCCAGCTGCCGGGTGGGTACGCAGTATTTT. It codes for CASCRVGTQYF.

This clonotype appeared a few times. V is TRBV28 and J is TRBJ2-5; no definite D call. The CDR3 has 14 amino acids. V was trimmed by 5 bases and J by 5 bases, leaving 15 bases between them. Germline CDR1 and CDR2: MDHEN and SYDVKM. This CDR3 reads CASSIKRRVETQYF. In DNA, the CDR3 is TGTGCCAGCAGTATTAAGCGCCGAGTGGAGACCCAGTACTTC.

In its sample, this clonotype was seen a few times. This CDR3 is CASSPQRGRSTEAFF. The CDR3 bases are TGTGCCAGCTCACCACAAAGGGGCAGAAGCACTGAAGCTTTCTTT. This rearrangement joins TRBV18 to TRBJ1-1, with D maybe TRBD1 (5 bases). Looked up from germline, CDR1 is KGHSH and CDR2 is LQKENI. Between the trimmed V and J ends, which lost 1 base and 4 bases, there was a span of 13 bases. The CDR3 is 15 residues long.

CDR3 bases: TGTGCCAGCAGCGCCGGGGGCGGCGGGGAGTATGAGCAGTTCTTC. This gives the protein CASSAGGGGEYEQFF. This sequence joins TRBV7-9 and TRBJ2-1; D is possibly TRBD1 or TRBD2 (6 bases each). Germline lookup yields CDR1 SEHNR and CDR2 FQNEAQ (reference sequence). Deletions cut 5 bases from V and 8 bases from J, with 19 bases between. This CDR3 is 15 amino acids long.

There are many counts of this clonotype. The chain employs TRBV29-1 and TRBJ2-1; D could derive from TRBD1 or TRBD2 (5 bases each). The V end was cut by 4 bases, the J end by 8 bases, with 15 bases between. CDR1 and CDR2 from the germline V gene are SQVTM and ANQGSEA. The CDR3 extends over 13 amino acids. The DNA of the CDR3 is TGCAGCGTTGCCCGGGACCTTAGCGATGAGCAGTTCTTC. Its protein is CSVARDLSDEQFF.

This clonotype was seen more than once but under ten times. Written as DNA, the CDR3 is TGTGCCAGCAGATCGGGGCTTCGGGAGCTGTTTTTT. It translates to CASRSGLRELFF. V is TRBV12-3 or TRBV12-4 and J is TRBJ2-2; D tentatively fits TRBD1 or TRBD2 (5 bases each). The V gene lost 6 bases and the J gene lost 9 bases, with 11 bases spanning the gap. The CDR3 length is 12 residues.

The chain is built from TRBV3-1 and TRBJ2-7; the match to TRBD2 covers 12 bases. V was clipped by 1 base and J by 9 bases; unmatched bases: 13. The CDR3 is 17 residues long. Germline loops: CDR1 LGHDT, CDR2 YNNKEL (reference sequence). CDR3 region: CASSQGLAGVERRGQYF. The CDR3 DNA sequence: TGTGCCAGCAGCCAAGGACTAGCGGGAGTAGAAAGAAGAGGGCAGTACTTC.

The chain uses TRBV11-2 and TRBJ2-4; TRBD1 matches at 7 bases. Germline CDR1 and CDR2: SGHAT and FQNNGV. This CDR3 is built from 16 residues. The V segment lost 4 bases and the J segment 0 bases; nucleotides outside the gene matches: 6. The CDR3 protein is CASSSGQVLAKNIQYF. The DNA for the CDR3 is TGTGCCAGCAGCTCTGGACAGGTGTTAGCCAAAAACATTCAGTACTTC.

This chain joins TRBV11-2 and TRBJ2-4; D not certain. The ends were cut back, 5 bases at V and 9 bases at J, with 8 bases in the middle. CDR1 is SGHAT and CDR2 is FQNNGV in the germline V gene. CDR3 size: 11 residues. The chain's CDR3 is CASSLSGIQYF. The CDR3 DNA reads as TGTGCCAGCAGCCTATCCGGCATTCAGTACTTC.

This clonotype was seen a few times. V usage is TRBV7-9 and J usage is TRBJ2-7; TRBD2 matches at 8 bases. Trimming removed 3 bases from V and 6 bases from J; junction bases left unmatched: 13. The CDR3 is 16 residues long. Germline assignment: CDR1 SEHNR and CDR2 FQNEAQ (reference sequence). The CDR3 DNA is TGTGCCAGCAGCTTTGCAGCGGGGGCCCTCCCCTCCGAGCAGTACTTC. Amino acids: CASSFAAGALPSEQYF.

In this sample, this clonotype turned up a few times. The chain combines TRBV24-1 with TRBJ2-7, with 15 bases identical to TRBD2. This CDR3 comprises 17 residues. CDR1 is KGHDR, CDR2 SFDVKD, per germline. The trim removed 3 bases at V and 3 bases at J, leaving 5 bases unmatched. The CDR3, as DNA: TGTGCCACCAGTGATGGGACTAGCGGGAGGTCCCGCTACGAGCAGTACTTC. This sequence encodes CATSDGTSGRSRYEQYF.

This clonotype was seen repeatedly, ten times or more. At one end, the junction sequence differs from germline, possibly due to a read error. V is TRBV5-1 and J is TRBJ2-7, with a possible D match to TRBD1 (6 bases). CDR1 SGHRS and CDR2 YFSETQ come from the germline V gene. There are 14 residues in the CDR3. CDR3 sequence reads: CASSLLGQNYEQYF. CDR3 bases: TGTGCCAGCAGCCTGCTCGGACAGAACTACGAGCAGTACTTC.

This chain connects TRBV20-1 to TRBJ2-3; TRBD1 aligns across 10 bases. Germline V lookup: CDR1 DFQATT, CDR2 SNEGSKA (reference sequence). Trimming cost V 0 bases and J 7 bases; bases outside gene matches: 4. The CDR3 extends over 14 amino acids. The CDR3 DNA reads TGCAGTGCTAGAGAGACAGGGGGCAGGTATACGCAGTATTTT. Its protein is CSARETGGRYTQYF.

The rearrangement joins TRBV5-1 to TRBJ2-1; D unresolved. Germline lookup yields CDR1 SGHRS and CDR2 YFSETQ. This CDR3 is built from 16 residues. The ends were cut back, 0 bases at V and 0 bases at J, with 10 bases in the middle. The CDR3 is CASSLASRNSYNEQFF. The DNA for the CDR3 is TGCGCCAGCAGCTTGGCCTCGCGGAACTCCTACAATGAGCAGTTCTTC.

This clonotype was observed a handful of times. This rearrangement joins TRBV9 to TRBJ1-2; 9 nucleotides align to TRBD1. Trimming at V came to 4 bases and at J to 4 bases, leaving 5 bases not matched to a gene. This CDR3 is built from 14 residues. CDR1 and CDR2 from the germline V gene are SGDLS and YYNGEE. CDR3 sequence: CASSTRTGAYGYTF. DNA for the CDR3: TGTGCCAGCAGCACCCGGACAGGGGCCTATGGCTACACCTTC.

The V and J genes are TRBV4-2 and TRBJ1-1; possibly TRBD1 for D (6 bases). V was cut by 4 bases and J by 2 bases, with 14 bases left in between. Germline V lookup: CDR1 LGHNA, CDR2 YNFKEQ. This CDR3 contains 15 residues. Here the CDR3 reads CASSRETGGNTEAFF. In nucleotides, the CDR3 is TGTGCCAGCAGCCGAGAGACAGGAGGAAACACTGAAGCTTTCTTT.

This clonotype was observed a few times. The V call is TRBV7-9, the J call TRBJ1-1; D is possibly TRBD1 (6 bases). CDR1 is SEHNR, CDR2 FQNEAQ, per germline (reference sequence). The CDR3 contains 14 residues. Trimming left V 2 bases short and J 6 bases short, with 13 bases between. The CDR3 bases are TGTGCCAGCAGCTTAAGTACGGGGGCCTCTGAAGCTTTCTTT. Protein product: CASSLSTGASEAFF.

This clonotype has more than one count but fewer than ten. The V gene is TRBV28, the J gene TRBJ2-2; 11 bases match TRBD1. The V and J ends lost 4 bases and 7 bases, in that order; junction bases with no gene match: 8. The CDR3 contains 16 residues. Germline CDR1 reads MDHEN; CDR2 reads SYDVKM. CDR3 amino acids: CASSSQGQGAVGELFF. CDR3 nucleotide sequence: TGTGCCAGCAGTTCACAAGGACAGGGGGCGGTCGGGGAGCTGTTTTTT.

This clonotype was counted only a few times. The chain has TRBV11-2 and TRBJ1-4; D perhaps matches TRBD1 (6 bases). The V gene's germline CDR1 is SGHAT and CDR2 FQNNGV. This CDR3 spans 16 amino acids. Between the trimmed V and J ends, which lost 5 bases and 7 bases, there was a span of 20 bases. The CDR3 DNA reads TGTGCCAGCAGCCCGGGGGTCAGGGGTGAGAGTGAAAAACTGTTTTTT. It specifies CASSPGVRGESEKLFF.

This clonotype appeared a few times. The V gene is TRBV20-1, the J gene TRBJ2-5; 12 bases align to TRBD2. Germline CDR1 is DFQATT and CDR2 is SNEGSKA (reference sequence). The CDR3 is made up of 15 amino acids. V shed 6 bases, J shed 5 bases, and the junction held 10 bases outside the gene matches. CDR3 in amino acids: CSAQGLAGTRETQYF. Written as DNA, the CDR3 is TGCAGTGCCCAAGGACTAGCGGGGACGCGGGAGACCCAGTACTTC.

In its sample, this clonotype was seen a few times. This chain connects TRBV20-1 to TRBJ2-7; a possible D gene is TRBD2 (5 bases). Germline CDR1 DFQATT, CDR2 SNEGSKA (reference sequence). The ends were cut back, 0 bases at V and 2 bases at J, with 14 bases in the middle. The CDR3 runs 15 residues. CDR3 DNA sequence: TGCAGTGCTAGAGATCGGGGTAGGGTCGCCTACGAGCAGTACTTC. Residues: CSARDRGRVAYEQYF.

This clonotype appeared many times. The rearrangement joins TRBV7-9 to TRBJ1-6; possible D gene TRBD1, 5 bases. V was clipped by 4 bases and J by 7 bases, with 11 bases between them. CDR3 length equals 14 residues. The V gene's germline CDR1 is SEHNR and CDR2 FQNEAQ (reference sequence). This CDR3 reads CASSWGDFNSPLHF. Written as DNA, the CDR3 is TGTGCCAGCAGCTGGGGGGACTTCAATTCACCCCTCCACTTT.